The 6 T cell receptor beta chains reported below all come from one sample, sequenced in a study of T cells in Graves' hyperthyroidism and ophthalmopathy. Using RNA transcripts as the source, TCR beta CDR3 regions were amplified. First-round RT-PCR targeting the TCR CDR3 was performed with the HTBI primer set. TCRdb recomputed calls from the multiplex PCR reads with MiXCR, one row per CDR3 protein. The sample carries about 380,000 distinct CDR3 sequences, approximately 13% recorded once. Sample: blood. These receptors all stem from a man aged 30-40 years with Graves' hyperthyroidism that later progressed to Graves' ophthalmopathy.

This clonotype was found many times. J is TRBJ2-4 and V is TRBV2; unclear D gene. The V and J ends lost 6 bases and 5 bases respectively, with 8 bases between them. Germline loops: CDR1 SNHLY, CDR2 FYNNEI. The CDR3 contains 12 residues. As DNA, the CDR3 is TGTGCCAGCAGCCCCACAGAAAACATTCAGTACTTC. Its protein product is CASSPTENIQYF. The variable domain in full, completed from reference TRBV2 and TRBJ2-4, reads EPEVTQTPSHQVTQMGQEVILRCVPISNHLYFYWYRQILGQKVEFLVSFYNNEISEKSEIFDDQFSVERPDGSNFTLKIRSTKLEDSAMYFCASSPTENIQYFGAGTRLSVL.

The table lists this clonotype with many counts. The V and J genes are TRBV28 and TRBJ2-3; 9 bases agree with TRBD2. Trimming took 6 bases from V and 5 from J; bases not matched to a gene: 6. Per germline, CDR1 MDHEN and CDR2 SYDVKM. The CDR3 is 14 amino acids. In DNA, the CDR3 is TGTGCCAGCAGCTCAGCGGGGGGAAGAGATACGCAGTATTTT. As protein: CASSSAGGRDTQYF.

The sample holds one count of this clonotype. CDR3 nucleotide sequence: TGTGCCAGTAGTAACCACAGGGACAATTCACCCCTCCACTTT. This encodes CASSNHRDNSPLHF. V is TRBV19 and J is TRBJ1-6, with TRBD1 as a possible D gene (6 bases). The length of the CDR3 is 14 residues. Deletions cut 4 bases from V and 7 bases from J, with 11 bases between. Germline loops: CDR1 LNHDA, CDR2 SQIVND (reference sequence).

This clonotype has ten or more counts. The genes are TRBV7-2 and TRBJ1-2; D ambiguous. Germline V gene lookup returns CDR1 SGHTA and CDR2 FQGNSA. The CDR3 contains 14 residues. V shed 1 base and J shed 5 bases, with 11 bases lying between them. CDR3 nucleotide sequence: TGTGCCAGCAGCTTAGATTCCGGCTATTATGGCTACACCTTC. Protein: CASSLDSGYYGYTF.

This clonotype was detected ten times or more. The gene calls are TRBV28 and TRBJ2-3; D is uncertain. Germline CDR1 reads MDHEN; CDR2 reads SYDVKM. The CDR3 runs to 16 residues. The V end was cut by 4 bases, the J end by 3 bases, with 17 bases between. CDR3 DNA: TGTGCCAGCAGTTCCCCCGGCGAGGCAAGTACAGATACGCAGTATTTT. Encoded protein: CASSSPGEASTDTQYF.

This clonotype was detected a few times. The V call is TRBV20-1, the J call TRBJ2-7; 7 bases are a match to TRBD1. CDR3 length: 14 amino acids. V dropped 4 bases and J dropped 6; count of bases not matched to a gene: 12. CDR1 and CDR2 (germline): DFQATT, SNEGSKA (reference sequence). CDR3: CSATPDRVSGEQYF. The CDR3 nucleotides read TGCAGTGCTACCCCAGACAGGGTCTCTGGCGAGCAGTACTTC.